This T cell receptor (beta chain) was documented in a study of T cells after yellow fever vaccination. V was clipped by 4 bases and J by 0 bases; unmatched bases: 3. CDR3 size: 16 residues. Germline V lookup: CDR1 SGHTA, CDR2 FQGTGA. This clonotype has only a few counts. TCRdb processed the 5' RACE reads anew with MiXCR; each CDR3 protein has one entry. The sample lists 45,000 to 65,000 distinct CDR3 sequences, less than 8.5% occurring once. The V and J genes are TRBV7-3 and TRBJ2-1; 10 bases are a match to TRBD1. This receptor was obtained from a young man who received the YFV17D yellow fever vaccine. The sample in question was CD8+ T cells not binding an NS4B(214-222) dextramer, sorted from PBMCs, obtained about 41 days after the first yellow fever vaccination. This CDR3 is CASSSGDRGSYNEQFF. In nucleotides, the CDR3 is TGTGCCAGCAGCTCTGGGGACAGGGGCTCCTACAATGAGCAGTTCTTC.